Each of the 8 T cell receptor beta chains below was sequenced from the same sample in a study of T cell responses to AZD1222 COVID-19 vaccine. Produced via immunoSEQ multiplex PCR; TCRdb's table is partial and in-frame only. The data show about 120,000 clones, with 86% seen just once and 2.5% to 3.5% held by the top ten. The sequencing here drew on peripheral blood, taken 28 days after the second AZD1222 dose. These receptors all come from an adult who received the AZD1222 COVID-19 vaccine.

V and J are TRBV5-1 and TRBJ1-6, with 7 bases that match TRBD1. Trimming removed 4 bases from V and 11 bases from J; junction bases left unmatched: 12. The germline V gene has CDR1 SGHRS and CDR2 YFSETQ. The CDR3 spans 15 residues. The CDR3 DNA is TGCGCCAGCAGCGCGACCCGACAGGGTAGTACACCCCTCCACTTT. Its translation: CASSATRQGSTPLHF.

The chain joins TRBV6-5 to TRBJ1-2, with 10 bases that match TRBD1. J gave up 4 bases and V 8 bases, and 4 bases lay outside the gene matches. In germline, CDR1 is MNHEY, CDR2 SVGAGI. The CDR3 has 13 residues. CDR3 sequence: CASGDRGRYGYTF. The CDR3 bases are TGTGCCAGCGGGGACAGGGGTCGCTATGGCTACACCTTC.

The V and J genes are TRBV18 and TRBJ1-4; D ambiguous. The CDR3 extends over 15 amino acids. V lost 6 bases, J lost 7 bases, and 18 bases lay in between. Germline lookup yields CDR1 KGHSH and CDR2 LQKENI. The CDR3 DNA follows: TGTGCCAGCTCTCCCTCGTACGGTTACAGTGAAAAACTGTTTTTT. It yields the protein CASSPSYGYSEKLFF.

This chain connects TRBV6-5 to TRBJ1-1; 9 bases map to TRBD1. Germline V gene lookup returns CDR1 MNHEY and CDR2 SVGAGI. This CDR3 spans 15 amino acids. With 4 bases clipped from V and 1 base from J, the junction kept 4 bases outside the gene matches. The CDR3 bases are TGTGCCAGCAGTTTCGACAGGGGGGGGAACACTGAAGCTTTCTTT. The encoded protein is CASSFDRGGNTEAFF.

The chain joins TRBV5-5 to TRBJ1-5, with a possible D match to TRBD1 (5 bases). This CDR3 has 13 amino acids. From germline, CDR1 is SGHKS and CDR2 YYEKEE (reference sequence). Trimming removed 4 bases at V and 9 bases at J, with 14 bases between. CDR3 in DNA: TGTGCCAGCAGCCCGGACACCGTAAGGCCCCAGCATTTT. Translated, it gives CASSPDTVRPQHF. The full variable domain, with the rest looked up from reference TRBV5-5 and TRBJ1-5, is DAGVTQSPTHLIKTRGQQVTLRCSPISGHKSVSWYQQVLGQGPQFIFQYYEKEERGRGNFPDRFSARQFPNYSSELNVNALLLGDSALYLCASSPDTVRPQHFGDGTRLSIL.

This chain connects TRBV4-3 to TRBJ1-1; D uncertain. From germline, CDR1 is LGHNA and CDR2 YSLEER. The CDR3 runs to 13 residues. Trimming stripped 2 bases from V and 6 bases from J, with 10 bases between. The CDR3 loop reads CASSQFLSAEAFF. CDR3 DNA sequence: TGCGCCAGCAGCCAATTCCTCTCGGCTGAAGCTTTCTTT.

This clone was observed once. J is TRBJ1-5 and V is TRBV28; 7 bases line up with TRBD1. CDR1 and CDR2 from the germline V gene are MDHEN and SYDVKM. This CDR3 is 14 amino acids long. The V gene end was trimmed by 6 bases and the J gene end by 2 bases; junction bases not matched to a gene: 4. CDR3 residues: CASSRGAGNQPQHF. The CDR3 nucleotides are TGTGCCAGCAGCAGGGGGGCTGGCAATCAGCCCCAGCATTTT.

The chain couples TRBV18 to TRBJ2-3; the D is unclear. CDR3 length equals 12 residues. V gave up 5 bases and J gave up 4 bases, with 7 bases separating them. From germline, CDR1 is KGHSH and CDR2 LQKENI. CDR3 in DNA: TGTGCCAGCTCAAAGACCCCAGATACGCAGTATTTT. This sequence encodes CASSKTPDTQYF.